Each of the 32 T cell receptor beta chains below was sequenced from the same sample in a study of blood T cell repertoires in COVID-19. Clones were read by immunoSEQ multiplex PCR, and TCRdb kept only the in-frame ones, dropping some. The sample holds about 170,000 clones; less than 85% are singletons and the top ten take about 10%. Specimen: peripheral blood. These receptors were taken from a woman over 75 with active or convalescent COVID-19.

This clone was counted once. The chain employs TRBV6-6 and TRBJ1-5; tentatively, D is TRBD1 (5 bases). Germline V CDR1 and CDR2: MNHNY, SVGAGI (reference sequence). CDR3 length equals 12 residues. V was clipped by 6 bases and J by 5 bases, with 8 bases between them. CDR3 amino acids: CASSLRDQPQHF. The CDR3 DNA sequence: TGTGCCAGCAGCCTCAGGGATCAGCCCCAGCATTTT.

J is TRBJ1-2 and V is TRBV18, with 8 bases identical to TRBD1. J lost 5 bases, V lost 4 bases, and 9 bases had no gene match. Germline V gene data show CDR1 as KGHSH and CDR2 as LQKENI. CDR3 length: 15 amino acids. The CDR3 reads CASSQSGQAEYGYTF. CDR3 nucleotide sequence: TGTGCCAGCTCACAATCGGGACAGGCTGAGTATGGCTACACCTTC.

V and J are TRBV9 and TRBJ2-5; D ambiguous. Trimming left V 3 bases short and J 5 bases short, with 20 bases between. CDR1 and CDR2 (germline): SGDLS, YYNGEE. The CDR3 contains 16 residues. CDR3 residues: CASSAGAISVVETQYF. The CDR3 DNA is TGTGCCAGCAGCGCTGGAGCGATCTCAGTGGTGGAGACCCAGTACTTC.

The chain links TRBV7-2 to TRBJ2-1; 9 nucleotides align to TRBD1. This CDR3 region has 15 residues. V dropped 5 bases and J dropped 7; count of bases not matched to a gene: 9. The germline CDR1 and CDR2 sequences are SGHTA and FQGNSA. The CDR3 sequence is CASSRDRVTTNEQFF. In DNA, the CDR3 is TGTGCCAGCAGCCGGGACAGGGTGACGACAAATGAGCAGTTCTTC.

As concerns this clone: This is likely an artifact of a read error, given a far larger clone one base away. The J gene is TRBJ2-7, the V gene TRBV7-3; 11 positions agree with TRBD2. The V gene end was trimmed by 5 bases and the J gene end by 1 base; junction bases not matched to a gene: 4. The CDR3 spans 15 residues. Germline CDR1 SGHTA, CDR2 FQGTGA. CDR3 DNA sequence: TGTGCCAGCAGCCCCGGACTAGCGGGTTCCTACGAGCAGTACTTC. Encoded protein: CASSPGLAGSYEQYF.

The V call is TRBV2, the J call TRBJ1-2; unclear D gene. CDR3 length: 12 amino acids. The V gene lost 4 bases and the J gene lost 1 base, with 4 bases spanning the gap. From germline, CDR1 is SNHLY and CDR2 FYNNEI. The CDR3 loop is CASSASNYGYTF. The CDR3 bases are TGTGCCAGCAGTGCCAGTAACTATGGCTACACCTTC. Full variable domain (remainder filled in from reference TRBV2 and TRBJ1-2): EPEVTQTPSHQVTQMGQEVILRCVPISNHLYFYWYRQILGQKVEFLVSFYNNEISEKSEIFDDQFSVERPDGSNFTLKIRSTKLEDSAMYFCASSASNYGYTFGSGTRLTVV.

The V gene is TRBV3-1 (or the pseudogene TRBV3-2), the J gene TRBJ2-3, with TRBD2 matching over 8 bases. The V gene's germline CDR1 is LGHDT and CDR2 YNNKEL (reference sequence). V lost 4 bases and J lost 0; bases outside the gene matches: 6. The CDR3 is made up of 16 amino acids. As DNA, the CDR3 is TGTGCCAGCAGCCCCTTTAGCGGGGCTAGCACAGATACGCAGTATTTT. This translates into CASSPFSGASTDTQYF.

The rearrangement links TRBV5-1 to TRBJ2-2; TRBD1 aligns across 7 bases. The CDR3 spans 16 residues. J was trimmed by 0 bases and V by 3 bases; bases with no gene match: 5. Germline CDR1 SGHRS, CDR2 YFSETQ. CDR3 in amino acids: CASSWTGTANTGELFF. For the CDR3, the DNA is TGCGCCAGCAGCTGGACCGGGACAGCGAACACCGGGGAGCTGTTTTTT. The full variable domain, its missing parts supplied by reference TRBV5-1 and TRBJ2-2, is KAGVTQTPRYLIKTRGQQVTLSCSPISGHRSVSWYQQTPGQGLQFLFEYFSETQRNKGNFPGRFSGRQFSNSRSEMNVSTLELGDSALYLCASSWTGTANTGELFFGEGSRLTVL.

The gene calls are TRBV2 and TRBJ1-2; tentative D call: TRBD1 (5 bases). V was pared by 5 bases and J by 7 bases, with 14 bases between. CDR1 is SNHLY, CDR2 FYNNEI, per germline. The CDR3 has 13 amino acids. The CDR3 spells CASSLDGGGGYTF. The CDR3, as DNA: TGTGCCAGCAGTTTGGACGGGGGTGGTGGCTACACCTTC. Using reference TRBV2 and TRBJ1-2 for the parts outside the CDR3, the full variable domain is EPEVTQTPSHQVTQMGQEVILRCVPISNHLYFYWYRQILGQKVEFLVSFYNNEISEKSEIFDDQFSVERPDGSNFTLKIRSTKLEDSAMYFCASSLDGGGGYTFGSGTRLTVV.

Only a few counts were recorded for this clone. The chain employs TRBV2 and TRBJ1-1, with TRBD1 matching over 8 bases. Unmatched junction bases numbered 10, after V lost 3 bases and J lost 4 bases. In germline, CDR1 is SNHLY, CDR2 FYNNEI. This CDR3 is built from 16 residues. In nucleotides, the CDR3 is TGTGCCAGCAGTGAGTCCAGGGGGCGTCTTCGCACTGAAGCTTTCTTT. It codes for CASSESRGRLRTEAFF.

The V gene is TRBV5-1, the J gene TRBJ1-1, with TRBD1 identical over 10 bases. Germline CDR1 and CDR2: SGHRS and YFSETQ. The CDR3 contains 15 residues. V lost 4 bases to trimming and J lost 5 bases; unmatched junction nucleotides: 8. Written as DNA, the CDR3 is TGCGCCAGCAGCGCATGGGGGGACAGGGGAACTGAAGCTTTCTTT. Amino acid sequence: CASSAWGDRGTEAFF.

This rearrangement joins TRBV5-1 to TRBJ2-3; possible D gene TRBD1, 6 bases. The CDR3 sequence is 15 residues long. V lost 4 bases, J lost 1 base, and 13 bases lay in between. From germline, CDR1 is SGHRS and CDR2 YFSETQ. This CDR3 is CASSELTGGTDTQYF. The CDR3 DNA follows: TGCGCCAGCAGCGAATTGACAGGAGGCACAGATACGCAGTATTTT.

The J gene is TRBJ1-2, the V gene TRBV6-6, with a possible D match to TRBD1 (6 bases). V dropped 4 bases and J dropped 2 bases, with 8 bases sitting between them. Looked up from germline, CDR1 is MNHNY and CDR2 is SVGAGI (reference sequence). The CDR3 is 13 amino acids. CDR3 DNA: TGTGCCAGCAGTTCTGACAGGAACTATGGCTACACCTTC. Amino acid sequence: CASSSDRNYGYTF.

This clone appeared a few times. V and J are TRBV4-1 and TRBJ1-6; tentative D call: TRBD1 (5 bases). This CDR3 region has 15 residues. Per the germline V gene, CDR1 is MGHRA and CDR2 is YSYEKL. Trimming stripped 2 bases from V and 10 bases from J, with 15 bases between. CDR3 protein: CASSQLVGGYSPLHF. The CDR3 DNA reads TGCGCCAGCAGCCAATTGGTCGGGGGATACTCACCCCTCCACTTT.

The rearrangement uses TRBV27 and TRBJ1-1; 8 bases map to TRBD1. This CDR3 region has 15 residues. Germline values: CDR1 MNHEY, CDR2 SMNVEV (reference sequence). Unmatched junction bases numbered 8, after V lost 5 bases and J lost 3 bases. In DNA, the CDR3 is TGTGCCAGCAGTCCTCAGGACAGGGTTGACACTGAAGCTTTCTTT. Protein sequence: CASSPQDRVDTEAFF.

This chain links TRBV28 with TRBJ1-3; no clear D. Germline V gene lookup returns CDR1 MDHEN and CDR2 SYDVKM. This CDR3 has 17 residues. With 2 bases removed from V and 0 bases from J, the gap between germline ends came to 14 bases. In nucleotides, the CDR3 is TGTGCCAGCAGTTTAGTGAGGGAACCCAGCTCTGGAAACACCATATATTTT. Translation: CASSLVREPSSGNTIYF. Filled out from reference TRBV28 and TRBJ1-3, the complete variable domain reads DVKVTQSSRYLVKRTGEKVFLECVQDMDHENMFWYRQDPGLGLRLIYFSYDVKMKEKGDIPEGYSVSREKKERFSLILESASTNQTSMYLCASSLVREPSSGNTIYFGEGSWLTVV.

V is TRBV19 and J is TRBJ2-2; 13 bases are shared with TRBD2. Germline CDR1 reads LNHDA; CDR2 reads SQIVND (reference sequence). V dropped 5 bases and J dropped 3; count of bases not matched to a gene: 3. The CDR3 spans 16 residues. The CDR3 here is CASSVLAGGDTGELFF. Here the CDR3 DNA reads TGTGCCAGTAGTGTACTAGCGGGAGGGGACACCGGGGAGCTGTTTTTT. The full variable domain, its missing parts supplied by reference TRBV19 and TRBJ2-2, is DGGITQSPKYLFRKEGQNVTLSCEQNLNHDAMYWYRQDPGQGLRLIYYSQIVNDFQKGDIAEGYSVSREKKESFPLTVTSAQKNPTAFYLCASSVLAGGDTGELFFGEGSRLTVL.

The chain links TRBV6-1 to TRBJ2-7; D is perhaps TRBD2 (6 bases). Germline V lookup: CDR1 MNHNS, CDR2 SASEGT. There are 14 residues in the CDR3. Trimming pared 3 bases from V and 4 bases from J, leaving 13 bases between. The CDR3 DNA sequence: TGTGCCAGCAGTGAGTGGCCTAGCGAGTACGAGCAGTACTTC. Translation gives CASSEWPSEYEQYF.

The gene calls are TRBV18 and TRBJ2-5; TRBD2 matches 7 bases. The CDR3 is 13 residues long. With V trimmed by 2 bases and J by 5 bases, 2 bases remained unmatched. The germline CDR1 and CDR2 sequences are KGHSH and LQKENI. Here the CDR3 reads CASSPGLGETQYF. For the CDR3, the DNA is TGTGCCAGCTCACCAGGACTAGGGGAGACCCAGTACTTC.

V usage is TRBV5-4 and J usage is TRBJ1-1, with 8 bases identical to TRBD1. V lost 5 bases, J lost 1 base, and 7 bases stayed unmatched. In germline, CDR1 is SGHNT, CDR2 YYREEE (reference sequence). The CDR3 loop spans 15 amino acids. In nucleotides, the CDR3 is TGTGCCAGCAGATTCGACAGGGGAGGGAACACTGAAGCTTTCTTT. It yields the protein CASRFDRGGNTEAFF. Full variable domain (remainder filled in from reference TRBV5-4 and TRBJ1-1): ETGVTQSPTHLIKTRGQQVTLRCSSQSGHNTVSWYQQALGQGPQFIFQYYREEENGRGNFPPRFSGLQFPNYSSELNVNALELDDSALYLCASRFDRGGNTEAFFGQGTRLTVV.

This clone was detected once. J is TRBJ1-5 and V is TRBV5-1, with TRBD1 matching over 7 bases. Germline values: CDR1 SGHRS, CDR2 YFSETQ. The CDR3 covers 14 residues. After removal of 1 base from V and 7 bases from J, the junction contained 5 bases not matched to a gene. The chain's CDR3 is CASSLWQGEQPQHF. CDR3 bases: TGCGCCAGCAGCTTGTGGCAGGGGGAGCAGCCCCAGCATTTT.

This chain uses TRBV19 with TRBJ2-1; 7 bases line up with TRBD2. The CDR3 loop spans 14 amino acids. The V segment lost 9 bases and the J segment 0 bases; nucleotides outside the gene matches: 5. The V gene's germline CDR1 is LNHDA and CDR2 SQIVND (reference sequence). In nucleotides, the CDR3 is TGTGCCAGCAAGCGGGGCTACTCCTACAATGAGCAGTTCTTC. This codes for CASKRGYSYNEQFF. Based on the CDR3 plus reference TRBV19 and TRBJ2-1, the full variable domain is DGGITQSPKYLFRKEGQNVTLSCEQNLNHDAMYWYRQDPGQGLRLIYYSQIVNDFQKGDIAEGYSVSREKKESFPLTVTSAQKNPTAFYLCASKRGYSYNEQFFGPGTRLTVL.

This chain links TRBV7-3 with TRBJ2-1; 11 nucleotides align to TRBD2. Per germline, CDR1 SGHTA and CDR2 FQGTGA. The CDR3 spans 20 residues. V lost 2 bases, J lost 6 bases, and 18 bases stayed unmatched. The CDR3 here is CASSLGLSFSPSGRLNEQFF. CDR3 nucleotide sequence: TGTGCCAGCAGCTTAGGACTTTCCTTTTCCCCTAGCGGGAGGCTCAATGAGCAGTTCTTC.

This chain uses TRBV6-2 or TRBV6-3 with TRBJ2-4, with TRBD2 identical over 13 bases. V lost 4 bases and J lost 7; bases outside the gene matches: 7. Germline assignment: CDR1 MNHEY and CDR2 SVGEGT. CDR3 length equals 16 residues. The CDR3 loop is CASSLGGLAGWNIQYF. CDR3 nucleotide sequence: TGTGCCAGCAGTTTAGGGGGACTAGCGGGGTGGAACATTCAGTACTTC.

The chain has TRBV23-1 and TRBJ2-1; possible D gene TRBD1, 5 bases. TRBV23-1 is assigned to the ORF class and has an uncertain function. The V and J ends lost 10 bases and 4 bases respectively, with 20 bases between them. The CDR3 runs 15 residues. As DNA, the CDR3 is TGCGCCACGCCTCCCACGGCAGGGAATTACAATGAGCAGTTCTTC. Its translation: CATPPTAGNYNEQFF.

The rearrangement links TRBV16 to TRBJ1-5; no definite D call. The CDR3 consists of 18 residues. CDR1 KGHSY and CDR2 FQNENV come from the germline V gene. Trimming cost V 2 bases and J 6 bases, with 23 bases left between them. CDR3 residues: CASSQPLRRPEHGQPQHF. In DNA form, the CDR3 reads TGTGCCAGCAGCCAACCCCTCCGACGGCCGGAGCACGGTCAGCCCCAGCATTTT.

CDR3 in amino acids: CATQRDRYINLNTEAFF. Written as DNA, the CDR3 is TGTGCCACCCAAAGGGACAGATACATAAATTTGAACACTGAAGCTTTCTTT. The chain recombines TRBV2 with TRBJ1-1; 7 nucleotides match TRBD1. The germline V gene has CDR1 SNHLY and CDR2 FYNNEI. The CDR3 is 17 amino acids. V trimming: 10 bases; J trimming: 0 bases; junction bases outside the gene matches: 17.

J is TRBJ2-3 and V is TRBV7-9, with 13 positions matching TRBD2. Germline CDR1 SEHNR, CDR2 FQNEAQ (reference sequence). This CDR3 contains 16 residues. The V and J ends lost 3 bases and 2 bases, in that order; junction bases with no gene match: 2. The DNA of the CDR3 is TGTGCCAGCAGCTTTACTAGCGGGAGGGCCACAGATACGCAGTATTTT. Translating gives CASSFTSGRATDTQYF.

This clone was recorded only once. The gene calls are TRBV10-2 and TRBJ2-5; 12 bases map to TRBD2. The germline V gene has CDR1 WSHSY and CDR2 SAAADI. The CDR3 totals 16 residues. With 6 bases clipped from V and 2 bases from J, the junction kept 7 bases outside the gene matches. Here the CDR3 reads CASSRPGLAGQETQYF. The CDR3 coding sequence is TGCGCCAGCAGCCGTCCGGGACTAGCGGGTCAAGAGACCCAGTACTTC.

V and J are TRBV7-6 and TRBJ2-3, with TRBD2 matching over 7 bases. J was trimmed by 4 bases and V by 0 bases; bases with no gene match: 4. Germline V gene sequence: CDR1 SGHVS, CDR2 FNYEAQ. The CDR3 consists of 15 residues. The DNA for the CDR3 is TGTGCCAGCAGCTTAGCTGCGGGAGTTCCAGATACGCAGTATTTT. Protein sequence: CASSLAAGVPDTQYF.

The table lists this clone with a few counts. This rearrangement joins TRBV2 to TRBJ1-3, with no clear D. Germline CDR1 SNHLY, CDR2 FYNNEI. Trimming stripped 6 bases from V and 0 bases from J, with 9 bases between. This CDR3 is built from 14 residues. The DNA of the CDR3 is TGTGCCAGCAGCCCCGAGGGCTCTGGAAACACCATATATTTT. Protein: CASSPEGSGNTIYF.

The chain links TRBV5-1 to TRBJ1-1; possible D gene TRBD1, 6 bases. Germline V gene lookup returns CDR1 SGHRS and CDR2 YFSETQ. The V gene lost 4 bases and the J gene lost 4 bases, with 14 bases spanning the gap. The CDR3 covers 14 residues. CDR3 nucleotide sequence: TGCGCCAGCAGCGCTCAGGGGTCGAGCACTGAAGCTTTCTTT. Protein: CASSAQGSSTEAFF.